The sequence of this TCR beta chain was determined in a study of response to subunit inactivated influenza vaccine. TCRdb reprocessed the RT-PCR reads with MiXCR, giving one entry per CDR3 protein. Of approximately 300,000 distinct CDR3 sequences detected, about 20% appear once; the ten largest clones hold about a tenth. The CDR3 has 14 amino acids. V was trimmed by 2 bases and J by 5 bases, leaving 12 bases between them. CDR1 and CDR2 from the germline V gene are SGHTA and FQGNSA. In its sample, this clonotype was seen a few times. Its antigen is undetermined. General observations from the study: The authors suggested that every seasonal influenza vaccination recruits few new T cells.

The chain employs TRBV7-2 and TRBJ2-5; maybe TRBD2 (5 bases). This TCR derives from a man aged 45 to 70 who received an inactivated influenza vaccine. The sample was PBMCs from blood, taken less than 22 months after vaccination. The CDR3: CASSLFGRGETQYF. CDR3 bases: TGTGCCAGCAGCTTATTCGGGCGCGGGGAGACCCAGTACTTC.